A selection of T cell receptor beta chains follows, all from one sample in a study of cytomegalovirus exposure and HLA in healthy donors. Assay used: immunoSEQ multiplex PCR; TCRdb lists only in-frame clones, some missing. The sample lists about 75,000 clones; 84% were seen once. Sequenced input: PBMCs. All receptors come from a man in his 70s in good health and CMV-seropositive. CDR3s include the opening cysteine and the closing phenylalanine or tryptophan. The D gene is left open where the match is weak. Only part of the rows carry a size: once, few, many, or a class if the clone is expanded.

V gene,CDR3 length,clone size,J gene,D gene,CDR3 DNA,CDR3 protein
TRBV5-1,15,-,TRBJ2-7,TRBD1,TGCGCCAGCAGCTCAACGACAGGGTGGGGTGGGGAGCAGTACTTC,CASSSTTGWGGEQYF
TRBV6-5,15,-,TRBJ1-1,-,TGTGCCAGCAGTGCCTCGGTGCAGGGGTTCGTTGAAGCTTTCTTT,CASSASVQGFVEAFF
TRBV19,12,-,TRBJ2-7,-,TGTGCCAGTGGCACAGGGCCCGGTAAGCAGTACTTC,CASGTGPGKQYF
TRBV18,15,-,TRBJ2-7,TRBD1,TGTGCCAGCTCACCACAGGAAGGGGGCGGGTCCGAGCAGTACTTC,CASSPQEGGGSEQYF
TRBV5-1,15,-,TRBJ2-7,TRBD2,TGCGCCAGCAGCTTGGCTAGCGGGGCCTCCTACGAGCAGTACTTC,CASSLASGASYEQYF
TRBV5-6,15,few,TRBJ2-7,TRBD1,TGTGCCAGCAGCGGTCGAGGGACAGGGGCTCTAGAGCAGTACTTC,CASSGRGTGALEQYF
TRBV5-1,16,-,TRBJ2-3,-,TGCGCCAGCAGCTTATACCGGGGGATTGTAACAGATACGCAGTATTTT,CASSLYRGIVTDTQYF
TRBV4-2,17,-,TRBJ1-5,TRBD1,TGTGCCAGCAGCCAACCCTTAGGGGGCGCAGGCAATCAGCCCCAGCATTTT,CASSQPLGGAGNQPQHF
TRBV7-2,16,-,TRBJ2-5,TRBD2,TGTGCCAGCAGCCTCGGGACTAGCGGAGGGCAAGAGACCCAGTACTTC,CASSLGTSGGQETQYF
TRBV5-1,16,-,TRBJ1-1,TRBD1,TGCGCCAGCAGCCCCGGACAGGGGCGGAATGTGGCTGAAGCTTTCTTT,CASSPGQGRNVAEAFF
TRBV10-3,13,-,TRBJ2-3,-,TGTGCCATCAGTGAGACTTACACAGATACGCAGTATTTT,CAISETYTDTQYF
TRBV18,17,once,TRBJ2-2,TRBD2,TGTGCCAGCTCACCACCGGGACTAGCGGGTGTCACCGGGGAGCTGTTTTTT,CASSPPGLAGVTGELFF
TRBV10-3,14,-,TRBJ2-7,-,TGTGCCATCACGAGAGCACCCCTCGCCCACGAGCAGTACTTC,CAITRAPLAHEQYF
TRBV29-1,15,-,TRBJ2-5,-,TGCAGCGTTCGTAGGCCCGGAGTTCACCAAGAGACCCAGTACTTC,CSVRRPGVHQETQYF
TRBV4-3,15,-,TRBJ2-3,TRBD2,TGCGCCAGCAGCCCTCGGACTAGCGGGGCCGATACGCAGTATTTT,CASSPRTSGADTQYF
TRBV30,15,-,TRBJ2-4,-,TGTGCCTGGAGTCGGAAGAGGGACACCCAAAACATTCAGTACTTC,CAWSRKRDTQNIQYF
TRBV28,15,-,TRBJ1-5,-,TGTGCCAGCAACTTCTACAGGGCCGGCAATCAGCCCCAGCATTTT,CASNFYRAGNQPQHF
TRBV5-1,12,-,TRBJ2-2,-,TGCGCCAGCAGCTTGGTAGACGGGGAGCTGTTTTTT,CASSLVDGELFF